Below are 25 T cell receptor beta chains sequenced from a single sample in a study of blood T cells in healthy people across ages. Next came a second PCR, run for about 7 to 12 cycles, which used a sample-barcoded 5' primer along with a J-beta primer mix. Via MiXCR, TCRdb re-called the 5' RACE reads, giving one row per CDR3 protein. The sample has about 650,000 distinct CDR3 sequences, around 50% seen once. Sequencing input: blood. The source of these receptors is a woman aged 80 or over in good health.

Only one count was recorded for this clonotype. This clone may be a read error of a much larger clone one base away. This rearrangement joins TRBV24-1 to TRBJ2-1, with a possible D match to TRBD1 (6 bases). The DNA end is a closer match to TRBJ2-7, so the J assignment may be wrong. The CDR3 is made up of 15 amino acids. The germline CDR1 and CDR2 sequences are KGHDR and SFDVKD. The CDR3 nucleotides are TGTGCCACGACTCAAGGGGGACGAGGGGACAATGAGCAGTACTTC. It specifies CATTQGGRGDNEQYF.

V gene TRBV6-6 combines with J gene TRBJ2-1; TRBD1 agrees at 7 bases. The CDR3 has 15 residues. V trimming: 2 bases; J trimming: 3 bases; junction bases outside the gene matches: 4. Germline values: CDR1 MNHNY, CDR2 SVGAGI (reference sequence). The CDR3 DNA reads TGTGCCAGCAGTTACGACAGGGATTTCTACAATGAGCAGTTCTTC. Amino acid sequence: CASSYDRDFYNEQFF.

V and J are TRBV27 and TRBJ1-2; perhaps TRBD1 as D (6 bases). CDR3 length equals 17 residues. V lost 4 bases to trimming and J lost 3 bases, with 21 bases between them. The germline gives CDR1 MNHEY, CDR2 SMNVEV (reference sequence). CDR3 residues: CASSWNRDTLPYYGYTF. As DNA, the CDR3 is TGTGCCAGCAGTTGGAACCGGGACACCCTGCCCTACTATGGCTACACCTTC.

This clonotype has a count of ten or more. The V and J genes are TRBV12-3 or TRBV12-4 and TRBJ1-2, with a weak D call TRBD1 (6 bases). Between the trimmed V and J ends, which lost 5 bases and 5 bases, there was a span of 15 bases. There are 14 residues in the CDR3. CDR3 DNA sequence: TGTGCCAGCAGTCGCTGGACAGCCTCTTATGGCTACACCTTC. It yields the protein CASSRWTASYGYTF.

To note about this clonotype: Since a much larger clone is just one base distant, this may be a read error. The V gene is TRBV2, the J gene TRBJ2-7; D not certain. This CDR3 has 12 residues. Germline lookup yields CDR1 SNHLY and CDR2 FYNNEI. The CDR3 DNA reads TGTGCCGGCAGGACGGACGGCTACGAGCAGTACTTC. The encoded protein is CAGRTDGYEQYF.

The chain combines TRBV5-5 with TRBJ2-7; D gene uncertain. The CDR3 is made up of 14 amino acids. Trimming pared 6 bases from V and 2 bases from J, leaving 15 bases between. CDR1 SGHKS and CDR2 YYEKEE come from the germline V gene (reference sequence). CDR3 region: CASNMAAATYEQYF. CDR3 in DNA: TGTGCCAGCAACATGGCGGCAGCTACCTACGAGCAGTACTTC.

This clonotype came up many times. The chain uses TRBV12-3 or TRBV12-4 and TRBJ2-3; D unclear. V shed 5 bases and J shed 2 bases, with 11 bases lying between them. CDR3 size: 14 residues. The CDR3 spells CASSGVFATDTQYF. The CDR3 nucleotides are TGTGCCAGCAGTGGGGTCTTCGCCACAGATACGCAGTATTTT.

The J gene is TRBJ1-1, the V gene TRBV12-3 or TRBV12-4; D may be TRBD1 (5 bases). The CDR3 consists of 14 residues. Trimming removed 5 bases from V and 1 base from J, with 11 bases in between. The chain's CDR3 is CASSARTSNTEAFF. The CDR3 DNA is TGTGCCAGCAGTGCCCGGACATCGAACACTGAAGCTTTCTTT.

Remarks on this clonotype: The junction and the germline gene differ at one end; a read error may be behind it. This rearrangement joins TRBV5-1 to TRBJ2-5, with TRBD2 as a possible D gene (6 bases). CDR1 is SGHRS and CDR2 is YFSETQ in the germline V gene. The CDR3 totals 14 residues. The CDR3 DNA sequence: TGCGCCGGCAGCTTGAGCGGGTCCCAAGAGACCCAGTACTTC. It is translated as CAGSLSGSQETQYF.

Ten or more counts support this clonotype. The chain links TRBV7-2 to TRBJ2-7; TRBD1 matches 9 bases. The CDR3 is 13 residues long. CDR1 is SGHTA, CDR2 FQGNSA, per germline. V shed 1 base, J shed 7 bases, and the junction held 2 bases outside the gene matches. The CDR3 nucleotides are TGTGCCAGCAGCTTAGACAGGGGGCGGGAGCAGTACTTC. This encodes CASSLDRGREQYF.

This chain links TRBV29-1 with TRBJ1-1; 8 nucleotides match TRBD1. V was pared by 6 bases and J by 3 bases, with 3 bases of the junction left unmatched. Germline-derived CDR1 and CDR2 are SQVTM and ANQGSEA. CDR3 length: 12 residues. The CDR3 sequence is CSVDRADTEAFF. The CDR3 nucleotides read TGCAGCGTGGACAGGGCGGACACTGAAGCTTTCTTT.

The genes are TRBV12-5 and TRBJ1-2; tentatively, D is TRBD1 (5 bases). Trimming left V 5 bases short and J 8 bases short, with 15 bases between. The CDR3 runs 13 residues. Per germline, CDR1 LGHNT and CDR2 FRNRAP. The CDR3 here is CASGPIREPGYTF. As DNA, the CDR3 is TGTGCTAGTGGTCCGATCAGGGAGCCCGGCTACACCTTC.

This clonotype was found once. The chain recombines TRBV6-2 or TRBV6-3 with TRBJ2-1; 12 positions match TRBD2. This CDR3 contains 17 residues. V was pared by 2 bases and J by 8 bases, with 10 bases of the junction left unmatched. From germline, CDR1 is MNHEY and CDR2 SVGEGT. The CDR3 here is CASSYTPTSGRIDEQFF. CDR3 nucleotides: TGTGCCAGCAGTTACACCCCCACTAGCGGGAGGATCGATGAGCAGTTCTTC.

The CDR3 loop is CSVEELAASTDTQYF. As DNA, the CDR3 is TGCAGCGTTGAAGAATTAGCGGCGAGCACAGATACGCAGTATTTT. This chain joins TRBV29-1 and TRBJ2-3, with a possible D match to TRBD2 (6 bases). V was cut by 0 bases and J by 0 bases, with 10 bases left in between. The germline CDR1 and CDR2 sequences are SQVTM and ANQGSEA. The CDR3 loop spans 15 amino acids.

This clonotype occurred many times. The CDR3 protein is CASSLALAGMNEQFF. CDR3 coding DNA: TGCGCCAGCAGCTTGGCTCTAGCGGGGATGAATGAGCAGTTCTTC. The chain recombines TRBV5-1 with TRBJ2-1; 9 nucleotides align to TRBD2. The CDR3 spans 15 residues. Losses at the gene ends were 0 bases for V and 7 bases for J; bases not matched to a gene: 5. Germline CDR1 and CDR2: SGHRS and YFSETQ. Using reference TRBV5-1 and TRBJ2-1 for the parts outside the CDR3, the full variable domain is KAGVTQTPRYLIKTRGQQVTLSCSPISGHRSVSWYQQTPGQGLQFLFEYFSETQRNKGNFPGRFSGRQFSNSRSEMNVSTLELGDSALYLCASSLALAGMNEQFFGPGTRLTVL.

This clonotype was recorded many times. This rearrangement joins TRBV9 to TRBJ2-7; 12 positions agree with TRBD2. This CDR3 has 15 amino acids. The V gene's germline CDR1 is SGDLS and CDR2 YYNGEE. V dropped 0 bases and J dropped 3; count of bases not matched to a gene: 1. The CDR3 bases are TGTGCCAGCAGCGTAGGGACTAGCGGGATCTACGAGCAGTACTTC. Protein: CASSVGTSGIYEQYF.

This sequence joins TRBV6-2 or TRBV6-3 and TRBJ2-3; D might be TRBD2 (6 bases). From germline, CDR1 is MNHEY and CDR2 SVGEGT. The CDR3 is 17 residues long. V was pared by 5 bases and J by 6 bases, with 24 bases between. The DNA of the CDR3 is TGTGCCAGCAGTACCGGGACTGCCCGCGCCCATGTGGATACGCAGTATTTT. This translates into CASSTGTARAHVDTQYF.

This clonotype was counted only a few times. This chain uses TRBV12-3 or TRBV12-4 with TRBJ2-2; 13 nucleotides match TRBD2. Trimming cost V 6 bases and J 2 bases; bases outside gene matches: 12. The CDR3 is 19 residues long. The CDR3 sequence is CASSLTSGRLGSNTGELFF. DNA for the CDR3: TGTGCCAGCAGCCTGACTAGCGGGAGGCTTGGTTCAAACACCGGGGAGCTGTTTTTT.

The chain employs TRBV12-3 or TRBV12-4 and TRBJ2-5; 10 positions match TRBD1. The J segment lost 5 bases and the V segment lost 5 bases, leaving 8 bases of the junction unmatched. The CDR3 loop spans 15 amino acids. The CDR3 loop reads CASSEGQGFEETQYF. Here the CDR3 DNA reads TGTGCCAGCAGTGAGGGACAGGGGTTTGAGGAGACCCAGTACTTC.

This clonotype appeared a single time. V is TRBV7-8 and J is TRBJ2-2, with D tentatively TRBD1 (6 bases). The CDR3 totals 16 residues. Germline CDR1 SGHVS, CDR2 FQNEAQ. Trimming cost V 2 bases and J 4 bases, with 14 bases left between them. CDR3 protein: CASSLKVQGSTGELFF. The CDR3 DNA reads as TGTGCCAGCAGCTTAAAGGTTCAGGGGAGCACCGGGGAGCTGTTTTTT.

In this sample, this clonotype turned up many times. The chain links TRBV6-5 to TRBJ1-2; 7 bases are shared with TRBD1. Germline lookup yields CDR1 MNHEY and CDR2 SVGAGI. Trimming took 6 bases from V and 9 from J; bases not matched to a gene: 13. This CDR3 has 14 residues. Written as DNA, the CDR3 is TGTGCCAGCAGGGGGGGACAGCCGGCCAGGAGCTACACCTTC. Amino acid sequence: CASRGGQPARSYTF.

This clonotype turned up a few times. The chain uses TRBV7-9 and TRBJ2-7, with D unclear. The CDR3 spans 13 residues. The ends were cut back, 6 bases at V and 0 bases at J, with 9 bases in the middle. Germline CDR1 and CDR2: SEHNR and FQNEAQ (reference sequence). CDR3 in amino acids: CASSYQFSYEQYF. As DNA, the CDR3 is TGTGCCAGCAGTTACCAGTTCTCCTACGAGCAGTACTTC.

This clonotype was seen only a few times. This rearrangement joins TRBV18 to TRBJ1-1; 10 nucleotides line up with TRBD1. The CDR3 is 17 amino acids. V was clipped by 1 base and J by 5 bases; unmatched bases: 10. CDR1 and CDR2 from the germline V gene are KGHSH and LQKENI. CDR3 coding DNA: TGTGCCAGCTCACCACTACGACAGGGGGCGTATCGGACTGAAGCTTTCTTT. Protein: CASSPLRQGAYRTEAFF.

Worth noting for this clonotype: This may come from a read error, since a much larger clone is one base off. The chain employs TRBV7-8 and TRBJ2-3, with no clear D. Germline loops: CDR1 SGHVS, CDR2 FQNEAQ. The CDR3 totals 14 residues. CDR3 sequence: CASSLETFKDMQYF. CDR3 nucleotides: TGTGCCAGCAGCTTAGAGACGTTCAAGGATATGCAGTATTTT.

The rearrangement uses TRBV29-1 and TRBJ2-6; no clear D. This CDR3 contains 12 residues. Deletions cut 4 bases from V and 4 bases from J, with 5 bases between. Germline lookup yields CDR1 SQVTM and CDR2 ANQGSEA. The CDR3 DNA reads as TGCAGCGTTGTAACCGGGGCCAACGTCCTGACTTTC. Translation gives CSVVTGANVLTF. The full variable domain, with the rest looked up from reference TRBV29-1 and TRBJ2-6, is SAVISQKPSRDICQRGTSLTIQCQVDSQVTMMFWYRQQPGQSLTLIATANQGSEATYESGFVIDKFPISRPNLTFSTLTVSNMSPEDSSIYLCSVVTGANVLTFGAGSRLTVL.